The TCR beta chain described here comes from a study of T cells expressing NK-cell markers. The CDR3 length is 15 residues. The germline V gene has CDR1 PRHDT and CDR2 FYEKMQ (reference sequence). TCRdb reprocessed the 5' RACE reads, with one entry per CDR3 protein and no DNA. This sample's clone table lists 500,000 or so distinct CDR3 sequences. Sequencing used blood T cells: a sorted CD56 or NKG2C T cell subset, CD4+ or CD8+ T cells, or bulk PBMC T cells (not recorded which). The receptor was derived from a young man in good health. The gene calls are TRBV13 and TRBJ2-7. The CDR3 loop is CASSLGQSSFYEQYF.